Listed here are 7 T cell receptor beta chains from one sample, sequenced in a study of blood T cells in healthy people across ages. Together with a sample-barcoded 5' primer, a J-beta primer mix was included in a second PCR lasting about 6 to 11 cycles. From the 5' RACE reads, TCRdb called clonotypes with MiXCR, one entry per CDR3 protein. The repertoire includes about 290,000 distinct CDR3 sequences, 27% of them detected once, and approximately 28% sits in the top ten. Sample: blood. The receptor set was obtained from a woman aged 70-85 years in good health.

The chain is built from TRBV24-1 and TRBJ2-5, with 10 bases identical to TRBD2. The J call may not be correct, given that the DNA end is closer to TRBJ2-1. Germline lookup yields CDR1 KGHDR and CDR2 SFDVKD. The CDR3 runs to 16 residues. The CDR3 DNA follows: TGTGCCACCAGTGATCACGGAGCGGGAGGGGGAAATGAGCAGTTCTTC. Translated, it gives CATSDHGAGGGNEQFF.

This chain links TRBV25-1 with TRBJ1-4; TRBD1 matches at 8 bases. Per the germline V gene, CDR1 is MGHDK and CDR2 is SYGVNS. Trimming cost V 4 bases and J 8 bases; bases outside gene matches: 9. The CDR3 extends over 15 amino acids. The CDR3, as DNA: TGTGCCAGCAGTGGGGCCGGGACAGGTGGGGAAAAACTGTTTTTT. Protein sequence: CASSGAGTGGEKLFF.

This clonotype turned up a few times. The V call is TRBV20-1, the J call TRBJ2-3; possibly TRBD1 for D (5 bases). In germline, CDR1 is DFQATT, CDR2 SNEGSKA (reference sequence). The CDR3 extends over 15 amino acids. The germline V and J ends were trimmed by 0 bases and 4 bases, with 14 bases remaining between them. DNA for the CDR3: TGCAGTGCTAGAGATTCAGGGCGCCTGTCAGATACGCAGTATTTT. This sequence encodes CSARDSGRLSDTQYF.

The chain combines TRBV5-1 with TRBJ1-2; TRBD1 is a possible D gene (6 bases). Trimming took 4 bases from V and 4 from J, leaving 14 bases between them. Germline V gene data show CDR1 as SGHRS and CDR2 as YFSETQ. There are 14 residues in the CDR3. CDR3 loop: CASSTRGSSYGYTF. The CDR3 nucleotides read TGCGCCAGCAGCACCAGGGGTTCGAGCTATGGCTACACCTTC.

A few counts support this clonotype. CDR3 region: CASIHTGTASGGEGYTF. DNA of the CDR3: TGTGCCAGCATTCACACCGGGACAGCCTCCGGGGGTGAAGGCTACACCTTC. V is TRBV6-1 and J is TRBJ1-2, with 7 nucleotides matching TRBD1. Trimming took 7 bases from V and 8 from J; bases not matched to a gene: 22. Per the germline V gene, CDR1 is MNHNS and CDR2 is SASEGT. CDR3 length equals 17 residues.

This clonotype was seen more than once but under ten times. Mismatch with germline at one junction end may stem from a read error. V and J are TRBV18 and TRBJ2-3; D is perhaps TRBD1 or TRBD2 (5 bases each). CDR3 length equals 13 residues. From germline, CDR1 is KGHSH and CDR2 LQKENI. CDR3 nucleotide sequence: TGTGCCAGCTCACGGGACCACACAGATACGCTGTATTTT. It is translated as CASSRDHTDTLYF. Drawing the rest from reference TRBV18 and TRBJ2-3, the complete variable domain is NAGVMQNPRHLVRRRGQEARLRCSPMKGHSHVYWYRQLPEEGLKFMVYLQKENIIDESGMPKERFSAEFPKEGPSILRIQQVVRGDSAAYFCASSRDHTDTLYFGPGTRLTVL.

This clonotype was observed a few times. The chain links TRBV5-6 to TRBJ1-2; possible D gene TRBD1, 5 bases. V was pared by 9 bases and J by 8 bases, with 17 bases between. CDR1 is SGHDT, CDR2 YYEEEE, per germline. The CDR3 length is 12 residues. CDR3 DNA: TGTGCCACGGGACTTAATTCCGACGGCTACACCTTC. It yields the protein CATGLNSDGYTF.